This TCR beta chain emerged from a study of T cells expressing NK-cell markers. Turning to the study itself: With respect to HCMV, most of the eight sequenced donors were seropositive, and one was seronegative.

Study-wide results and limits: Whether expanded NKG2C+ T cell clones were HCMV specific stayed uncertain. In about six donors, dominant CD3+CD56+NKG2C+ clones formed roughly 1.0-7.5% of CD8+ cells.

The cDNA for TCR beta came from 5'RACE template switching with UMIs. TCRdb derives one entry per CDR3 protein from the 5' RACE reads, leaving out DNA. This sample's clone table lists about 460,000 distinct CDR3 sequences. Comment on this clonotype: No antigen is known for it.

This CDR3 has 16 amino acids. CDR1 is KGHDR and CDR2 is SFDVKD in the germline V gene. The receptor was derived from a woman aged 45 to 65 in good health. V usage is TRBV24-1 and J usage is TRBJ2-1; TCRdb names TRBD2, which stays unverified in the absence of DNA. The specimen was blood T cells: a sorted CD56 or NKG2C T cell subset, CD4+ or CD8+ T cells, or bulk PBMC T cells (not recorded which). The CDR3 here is CATSDRRTSGRDEQFF.